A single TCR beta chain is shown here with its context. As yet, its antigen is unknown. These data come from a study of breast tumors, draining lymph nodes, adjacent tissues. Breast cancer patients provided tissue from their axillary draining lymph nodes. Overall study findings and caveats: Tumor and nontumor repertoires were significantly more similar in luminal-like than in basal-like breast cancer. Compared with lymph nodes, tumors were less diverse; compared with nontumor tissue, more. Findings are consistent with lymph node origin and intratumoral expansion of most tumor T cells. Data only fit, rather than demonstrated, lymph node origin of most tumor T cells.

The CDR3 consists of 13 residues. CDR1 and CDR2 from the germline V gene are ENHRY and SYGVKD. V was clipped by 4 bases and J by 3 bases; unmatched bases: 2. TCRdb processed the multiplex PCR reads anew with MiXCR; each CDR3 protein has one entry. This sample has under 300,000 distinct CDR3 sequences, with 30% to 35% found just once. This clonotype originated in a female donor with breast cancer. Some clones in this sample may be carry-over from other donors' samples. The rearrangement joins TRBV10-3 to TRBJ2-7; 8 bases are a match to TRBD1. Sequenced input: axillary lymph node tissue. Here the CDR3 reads CAISGTGHYEQYF. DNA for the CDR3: TGTGCCATCAGTGGGACAGGGCACTACGAGCAGTACTTC.